The 5 T cell receptor beta chains listed next were all sequenced from one sample in a study of blood T cell repertoires in COVID-19. Using immunoSEQ multiplex PCR, the repertoire was profiled, and TCRdb retains in-frame clones only, with some absent. Of about 14,000 clones listed, roughly 73% are singletons. Sample: peripheral blood. All receptors derive from a man between 65 and 79 years old with acute or convalescent COVID-19.

The chain carries TRBV19 and TRBJ2-1, with 9 bases identical to TRBD1. The CDR3 length is 13 residues. Germline V lookup: CDR1 LNHDA, CDR2 SQIVND (reference sequence). V shed 6 bases, J shed 9 bases, and the junction held 6 bases outside the gene matches. The CDR3 region is CASRAQGAGEQFF. The CDR3 region has the DNA TGTGCCAGTAGAGCACAGGGGGCAGGTGAGCAGTTCTTC.

The chain has TRBV7-2 and TRBJ2-3; 7 nucleotides align to TRBD2. J lost 9 bases, V lost 4 bases, and 10 bases had no gene match. This CDR3 is built from 14 residues. The germline V gene encodes CDR1 SGHTA and CDR2 FQGNSA. CDR3 sequence reads: CASSSTGGERTQYF. The DNA for the CDR3 is TGTGCCAGCAGCTCGACGGGGGGAGAACGGACGCAGTATTTT. Supplemented by reference TRBV7-2 and TRBJ2-3, the full variable domain reads GAGVSQSPSNKVTEKGKDVELRCDPISGHTALYWYRQSLGQGLEFLIYFQGNSAPDKSGLPSDRFSAERTGGSVSTLTIQRTQQEDSAVYLCASSSTGGERTQYFGPGTRLTVL.

This clone was recorded only once. The V call is TRBV5-6, the J call TRBJ1-2; 7 bases align to TRBD1. This CDR3 region has 13 residues. The V segment lost 4 bases and the J segment 4 bases; nucleotides outside the gene matches: 4. Germline V lookup: CDR1 SGHDT, CDR2 YYEEEE. The DNA of the CDR3 is TGTGCCAGCAGCAAGACAGGGTCCTATGGCTACACCTTC. This translates into CASSKTGSYGYTF.

This clone has a single count. The rearrangement uses TRBV12-5 and TRBJ2-1; TRBD2 matches at 9 bases. Per germline, CDR1 LGHNT and CDR2 FRNRAP. This CDR3 region has 17 residues. V shed 1 base and J 1 base; nucleotides not matched to a gene: 5. The CDR3 loop reads CASGLALREGSYNEQFF. The CDR3 DNA sequence: TGTGCTAGTGGTTTGGCCTTGCGGGAGGGGTCCTACAATGAGCAGTTCTTC. The full variable domain, completed using reference TRBV12-5 and TRBJ2-1, is DARVTQTPRHKVTEMGQEVTMRCQPILGHNTVFWYRQTMMQGLELLAYFRNRAPLDDSGMPKDRFSAEMPDATLATLKIQPSEPRDSAVYFCASGLALREGSYNEQFFGPGTRLTVL.

The genes are TRBV10-3 and TRBJ2-3; D might be TRBD1 (6 bases). V gave up 10 bases and J gave up 0 bases, with 11 bases separating them. The CDR3 runs to 13 residues. The germline V gene encodes CDR1 ENHRY and CDR2 SYGVKD. CDR3 amino acids: CATRDTSTDTQYF. The CDR3 region has the DNA TGTGCCACGAGGGACACCAGCACAGATACGCAGTATTTT.